These 11 T cell receptor beta chains came from one sample sequenced in a study of cytomegalovirus exposure and HLA in healthy donors. The PCR made use of 60 Vbeta and 13 Jbeta primers. The table came from immunoSEQ multiplex PCR; TCRdb's copy has only in-frame clones and leaves some out. The sample contains some 210,000 clones, approximately 78% of which appear only once. Input material: PBMCs. Receptor source: a male donor in good health and CMV-seronegative.

The gene calls are TRBV19 and TRBJ1-2, with unresolved D. Trimming cost V 7 bases and J 2 bases, with 14 bases left between them. Germline lookup yields CDR1 LNHDA and CDR2 SQIVND (reference sequence). CDR3 length: 14 residues. The CDR3 DNA follows: TGTGCCAGTAAAGGAGGCCAGTGGAACTATGGCTACACCTTC. Translating it yields CASKGGQWNYGYTF.

This clone appeared a single time. V gene TRBV7-9 combines with J gene TRBJ1-6, with TRBD1 as a possible D gene (6 bases). V dropped 5 bases and J dropped 12 bases, with 14 bases sitting between them. Germline assignment: CDR1 SEHNR and CDR2 FQNEAQ (reference sequence). CDR3 length: 13 residues. This CDR3 reads CASSLSPRGPLHF. For the CDR3, the DNA is TGTGCCAGCAGCCTGTCCCCCAGGGGACCCCTCCACTTT.

The rearrangement links TRBV27 to TRBJ2-1; 13 nucleotides align to TRBD2. Germline loops: CDR1 MNHEY, CDR2 SMNVEV (reference sequence). This CDR3 region has 14 residues. The V and J ends lost 7 bases and 9 bases, in that order; junction bases with no gene match: 6. In DNA, the CDR3 is TGTGCCAGCAATCGACTAGCGGGAGGTGGTGAGCAGTTCTTC. Amino acid sequence: CASNRLAGGGEQFF.

The chain employs TRBV10-3 and TRBJ2-7; D is possibly TRBD2 (6 bases). The CDR3 is 16 amino acids. Germline V CDR1 and CDR2: ENHRY, SYGVKD. Trimming cost V 3 bases and J 0 bases, with 15 bases left between them. The CDR3, as DNA: TGTGCCATCAGTGACGGGGGAGGCCCATTCTCCTACGAGCAGTACTTC. Protein sequence: CAISDGGGPFSYEQYF.

CDR3 region: CASSHFVNPGQGGYEQFF. In nucleotides, the CDR3 is TGCGCCAGCAGCCATTTTGTGAACCCGGGACAGGGAGGTTATGAGCAGTTCTTC. The V call is TRBV4-1, the J call TRBJ2-1; TRBD1 agrees at 9 bases. This CDR3 is built from 18 residues. In germline, CDR1 is MGHRA, CDR2 YSYEKL. The V segment lost 3 bases and the J segment 8 bases; nucleotides outside the gene matches: 17.

The chain carries TRBV5-1 and TRBJ2-5; TRBD1 aligns across 7 bases. The CDR3 spans 14 residues. V lost 6 bases to trimming and J lost 2 bases; unmatched junction nucleotides: 7. Germline values: CDR1 SGHRS, CDR2 YFSETQ. The CDR3 DNA reads TGCGCCAGCACCCGGGACAGTGGTCAAGAGACCCAGTACTTC. It specifies CASTRDSGQETQYF.

The count of this clone is one. V usage is TRBV27 and J usage is TRBJ2-7; tentative D call: TRBD1 (6 bases). The V end lost 6 bases, the J end lost 1 base, and 10 bases lay between the germline ends. Looked up from germline, CDR1 is MNHEY and CDR2 is SMNVEV (reference sequence). This CDR3 has 13 amino acids. CDR3 sequence (DNA): TGTGCCAGCAGACTACAGGGATCCTACGAGCAGTACTTC. As protein: CASRLQGSYEQYF.

J is TRBJ2-7 and V is TRBV2; 9 bases agree with TRBD1. The germline V gene has CDR1 SNHLY and CDR2 FYNNEI. This CDR3 is 14 amino acids long. V shed 6 bases and J 2 bases; nucleotides not matched to a gene: 5. CDR3 sequence (DNA): TGTGCCAGCAGGGCCGGGACAGGGACCTACGAGCAGTACTTC. It translates to CASRAGTGTYEQYF. The whole variable domain, remainder taken from reference TRBV2 and TRBJ2-7, is EPEVTQTPSHQVTQMGQEVILRCVPISNHLYFYWYRQILGQKVEFLVSFYNNEISEKSEIFDDQFSVERPDGSNFTLKIRSTKLEDSAMYFCASRAGTGTYEQYFGPGTRLTVT.

The gene calls are TRBV15 and TRBJ2-7, with 10 bases matching TRBD2. Germline CDR1 and CDR2: LNHNV and YYDKDF (reference sequence). This CDR3 has 15 residues. After removal of 5 bases from V and 2 bases from J, the junction contained 6 bases not matched to a gene. This CDR3 reads CATSVGLAETYEQYF. The CDR3 DNA follows: TGTGCCACCAGCGTCGGACTAGCGGAGACCTACGAGCAGTACTTC.

The CDR3 DNA follows: TGTGCCAGCAGTAGGAGGAGGAACGGGGAGCTGTTTTTT. The encoded protein is CASSRRRNGELFF. The genes are TRBV9 and TRBJ2-2; tentative D call: TRBD2 (5 bases). The CDR3 consists of 13 residues. V was clipped by 5 bases and J by 7 bases, with 12 bases between them. The germline gives CDR1 SGDLS, CDR2 YYNGEE.

The chain recombines TRBV10-3 with TRBJ2-3; a weak D match, TRBD1 (7 bases). The germline gives CDR1 ENHRY, CDR2 SYGVKD. The CDR3 sequence is 16 residues long. V was pared by 3 bases and J by 5 bases, with 18 bases between. The CDR3: CAISDGRRGLEDTQYF. The CDR3 DNA is TGTGCCATCAGTGACGGAAGGAGGGGGCTTGAAGATACGCAGTATTTT.